The 17 T cell receptor beta chains below were found in one sample sequenced in a study of shared clonotypes between healthy human individuals (TCRdb year 2020). Library prep was done by the immunoSEQ multiplex PCR assay. Not all clones reach the TCRdb copy of this immuneACCESS table, which keeps in-frame sequences only. Checked studies attribute under half of the gap to unresolved V genes and leave the rest unexplained. This sample has roughly 640,000 clones in its table, and 74% of those were observed once. Approximately 1.6% of the sample lies in the top ten. Material: memory CD4+ T cells sorted from blood. In light of the paper, this sample's cell subset or site label describes: CD45RA-negative fraction. The receptors were gathered from a woman aged 30 to 39 in good health.

J is TRBJ1-4 and V is TRBV29-1; 7 nucleotides agree with TRBD1. Germline CDR1 reads SQVTM; CDR2 reads ANQGSEA. The CDR3 consists of 14 residues. The J segment lost 14 bases and the V segment lost 1 base, leaving 13 bases of the junction unmatched. CDR3 protein: CSVEVRTGRGRLFF. The CDR3 DNA reads as TGCAGCGTTGAAGTCCGGACAGGCCGCGGGCGGCTGTTTTTT.

Concerning this clone: The same CDR3 arises from other DNA sequences in this sample as well. The V call is TRBV5-1, the J call TRBJ2-3; the D gene is possibly TRBD2 (6 bases). CDR3 length: 15 residues. Germline-derived CDR1 and CDR2 are SGHRS and YFSETQ. V was trimmed by 2 bases and J by 2 bases, leaving 12 bases between them. The CDR3 coding sequence is TGCGCCAGCAGCTTAGGGACTCCTTACACAGATACGCAGTATTTT. Translation gives CASSLGTPYTDTQYF.

The rearrangement joins TRBV19 to TRBJ2-5; D is possibly TRBD1 (6 bases). The CDR3 sequence is 15 residues long. Deletions cut 3 bases from V and 5 bases from J, with 16 bases between. From germline, CDR1 is LNHDA and CDR2 SQIVND (reference sequence). The CDR3 nucleotides read TGTGCCAGTAGTATGGGGGCTCAGGGAGTCGAGACCCAGTACTTC. Its protein product is CASSMGAQGVETQYF.

The chain recombines TRBV5-4 with TRBJ2-1; D is tentatively TRBD1 or TRBD2 (6 bases each). Germline values: CDR1 SGHNT, CDR2 YYREEE (reference sequence). The length of the CDR3 is 14 residues. Trimming removed 1 base at V and 9 bases at J, with 14 bases between. DNA of the CDR3: TGTGCCAGCAGCTTGAGCCGGGGGCAGAGTGAGCAGTTCTTC. As protein: CASSLSRGQSEQFF.

The chain joins TRBV11-2 to TRBJ2-5; TRBD2 aligns across 8 bases. Looked up from germline, CDR1 is SGHAT and CDR2 is FQNNGV. The CDR3 is made up of 18 amino acids. V was pared by 5 bases and J by 3 bases, with 17 bases of the junction left unmatched. The DNA for the CDR3 is TGTGCCAGCAGCCGGGAGGGGTCGCGACCCCTAAGGGAAGAGACCCAGTACTTC. It yields the protein CASSREGSRPLREETQYF.

Comment on this clone: A much larger clone lies a single base off, so this may be a read error. In the same sample, other DNA sequences code for this CDR3. The CDR3 coding sequence is TGCGCCAGCAGCTTGGCCAGCGGCGCCTACAATGAGCAGTTCTTC. Amino acid sequence: CASSLASGAYNEQFF. J is TRBJ2-1 and V is TRBV5-1, with TRBD2 as a possible D gene (5 bases). From germline, CDR1 is SGHRS and CDR2 YFSETQ. The CDR3 is made up of 15 amino acids. V was pared by 0 bases and J by 2 bases, with 9 bases between.

The V call is TRBV4-2, the J call TRBJ1-2; D possibly corresponds to TRBD1 (6 bases). CDR3 length: 18 residues. Germline CDR1 and CDR2: LGHNA and YNFKEQ. V was trimmed by 0 bases and J by 4 bases, leaving 21 bases between them. CDR3 in amino acids: CASSQDLGHEFTSYGYTF. The CDR3 DNA reads TGTGCCAGCAGCCAAGATTTGGGACACGAGTTCACCTCCTATGGCTACACCTTC.

The chain combines TRBV5-1 with TRBJ2-5; D possibly corresponds to TRBD2 (5 bases). The CDR3 contains 15 residues. V was cut by 4 bases and J by 1 base, with 14 bases left in between. Germline V gene sequence: CDR1 SGHRS, CDR2 YFSETQ. The CDR3 is CASSPGRGPQETQYF. The CDR3 nucleotides are TGCGCCAGCAGCCCCGGAAGAGGGCCCCAAGAGACCCAGTACTTC.

The rearrangement uses TRBV7-9 and TRBJ2-7; perhaps TRBD1 as D (5 bases). Germline loops: CDR1 SEHNR, CDR2 FQNEAQ (reference sequence). The V end lost 3 bases, the J end lost 4 bases, and 10 bases lay between the germline ends. The CDR3 length is 13 residues. Here the CDR3 DNA reads TGTGCCAGCAGCTTTACAGGAGCTTACGAGCAGTACTTC. Translating it yields CASSFTGAYEQYF.

A remark on this clone: The identical CDR3 is also encoded by other nucleotide sequences in the sample. The V call is TRBV19, the J call TRBJ2-6; D is perhaps TRBD2 (5 bases). V was clipped by 3 bases and J by 0 bases, with 12 bases between them. The CDR3 runs 17 residues. Germline V gene lookup returns CDR1 LNHDA and CDR2 SQIVND (reference sequence). Here the CDR3 reads CASSIGVGSSGANVLTF. The CDR3 DNA sequence: TGTGCCAGTAGTATCGGTGTGGGGAGCTCTGGGGCCAACGTCCTGACTTTC. Full variable domain (remainder filled in from reference TRBV19 and TRBJ2-6): DGGITQSPKYLFRKEGQNVTLSCEQNLNHDAMYWYRQDPGQGLRLIYYSQIVNDFQKGDIAEGYSVSREKKESFPLTVTSAQKNPTAFYLCASSIGVGSSGANVLTFGAGSRLTVL.

The rearrangement joins TRBV5-3 to TRBJ2-7, with 10 bases that match TRBD2. TRBV5-3 has ORF status, its function being uncertain. The length of the CDR3 is 15 residues. J gave up 7 bases and V 8 bases, and 15 bases lay outside the gene matches. The CDR3, as DNA: TGTGCCAGCAGCCAAGATCACGGGACTAGCGATGAGCAGTACTTC. Translating it yields CASSQDHGTSDEQYF.

The rearrangement joins TRBV19 to TRBJ1-5; D is uncertain. Germline V CDR1 and CDR2: LNHDA, SQIVND (reference sequence). The CDR3 is 15 residues long. The V end was cut by 3 bases, the J end by 3 bases, with 12 bases between. CDR3 residues: CASSILDANNQPQHF. The CDR3 bases are TGTGCCAGTAGTATCCTTGACGCCAACAATCAGCCCCAGCATTTT.

As concerns this clone: Other DNA sequences in this sample translate to the same CDR3. The chain recombines TRBV5-1 with TRBJ2-5, with TRBD2 matching over 8 bases. J gave up 5 bases and V 0 bases, and 6 bases lay outside the gene matches. This CDR3 has 15 amino acids. The V gene's germline CDR1 is SGHRS and CDR2 YFSETQ. CDR3 loop: CASSLGAGAGETQYF. CDR3 bases: TGCGCCAGCAGCTTGGGAGCGGGGGCAGGGGAGACCCAGTACTTC.

The chain joins TRBV7-2 to TRBJ1-1; 7 bases fit TRBD1. V lost 5 bases and J lost 2; bases outside the gene matches: 8. In germline, CDR1 is SGHTA, CDR2 FQGNSA. This CDR3 contains 15 residues. CDR3 coding DNA: TGTGCCAGCAGCCCCCAGGGGGGGGTAAACACTGAAGCTTTCTTT. Translation gives CASSPQGGVNTEAFF.

The chain recombines TRBV2 with TRBJ2-7; D uncertain. Trimming left V 8 bases short and J 0 bases short, with 11 bases between. CDR3 length: 13 residues. CDR1 SNHLY and CDR2 FYNNEI come from the germline V gene. The CDR3 DNA reads as TGTGCCAGCGCTACGCTAAGCTCCTACGAGCAGTACTTC. It specifies CASATLSSYEQYF.

This clone was observed many times. The rearrangement joins TRBV11-2 to TRBJ2-2, with 12 bases that match TRBD2. Trimming cost V 5 bases and J 7 bases; bases outside gene matches: 11. Per the germline V gene, CDR1 is SGHAT and CDR2 is FQNNGV. This CDR3 has 17 amino acids. The CDR3 DNA reads as TGTGCCAGCAGCCGATCCGGACTAGCGGGATTGGTCGGGGAGCTGTTTTTT. It translates to CASSRSGLAGLVGELFF.

This chain joins TRBV7-3 and TRBJ2-3; the D gene is possibly TRBD2 (5 bases). This CDR3 spans 14 amino acids. Trimming pared 3 bases from V and 2 bases from J, leaving 9 bases between. Germline CDR1 and CDR2: SGHTA and FQGTGA. This CDR3 is CASSFGRDTDTQYF. CDR3 sequence (DNA): TGTGCCAGCAGCTTCGGTCGGGACACAGATACGCAGTATTTT.